One T cell receptor beta chain is described in this entry. The antigen remains undetermined. Axillary draining lymph nodes of breast cancer patients supplied the node samples. This entry belongs to a study of breast tumors, draining lymph nodes, adjacent tissues. This CDR3 has 17 residues. The trim removed 5 bases at V and 4 bases at J, leaving 10 bases unmatched. Looked up from germline, CDR1 is SEHNR and CDR2 is FQNEAQ (reference sequence). General study points: That most tumor T cells come from lymph nodes remained unproven. Tumors had less TCR diversity than lymph nodes, more than nontumor tissue. The data were judged consistent with most tumor T cells coming from lymph node and expanding in tumor.

TCRdb reprocessed the multiplex PCR reads with MiXCR, giving one entry per CDR3 protein. Of about 220,000 distinct CDR3 sequences listed, 34% are singletons. Specimen: axillary lymph node tissue. This clonotype originated in a female donor with breast cancer. Some clones in this sample may be carry-over from other donors' samples. The chain carries TRBV7-9 and TRBJ1-6; 8 nucleotides agree with TRBD1. The CDR3 nucleotides read TGTGCCAGCAGCCCTAGGGGGGGGACAGGATATAATTCACCCCTCCACTTT. Translation: CASSPRGGTGYNSPLHF. The entire variable domain, with the rest obtained from reference TRBV7-9 and TRBJ1-6, is as follows: DTGVSQNPRHKITKRGQNVTFRCDPISEHNRLYWYRQTLGQGPEFLTYFQNEAQLEKSRLLSDRFSAERPKGSFSTLEIQRTEQGDSAMYLCASSPRGGTGYNSPLHFGNGTRLTVT.